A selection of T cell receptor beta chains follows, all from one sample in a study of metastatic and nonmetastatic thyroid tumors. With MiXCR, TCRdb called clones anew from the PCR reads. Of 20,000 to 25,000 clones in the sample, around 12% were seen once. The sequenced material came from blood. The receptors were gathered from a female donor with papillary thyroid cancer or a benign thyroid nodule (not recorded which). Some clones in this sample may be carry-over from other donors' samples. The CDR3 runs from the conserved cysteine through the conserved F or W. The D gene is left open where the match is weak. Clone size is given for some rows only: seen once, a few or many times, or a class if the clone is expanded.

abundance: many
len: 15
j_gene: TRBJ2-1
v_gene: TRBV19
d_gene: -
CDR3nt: TGTGCCAGTAGTATTGGGTTTGGAGCTTACAATGAGCAGTTCTTC
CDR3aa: CASSIGFGAYNEQFF

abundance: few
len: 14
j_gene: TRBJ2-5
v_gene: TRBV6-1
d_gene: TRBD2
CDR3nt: TGTGCCAGCAGTACCGGGAGGGACCAAGAGACCCAGTACTTC
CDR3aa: CASSTGRDQETQYF

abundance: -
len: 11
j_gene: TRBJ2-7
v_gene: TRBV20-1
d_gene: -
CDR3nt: TGCAGTGCTAGAGATTTAAGTATTCAGTACTTC
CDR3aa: CSARDLSIQYF

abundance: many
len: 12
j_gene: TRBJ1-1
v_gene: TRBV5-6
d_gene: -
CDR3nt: TGTGCCAGCAGCCGGTCCGAGTCCGAAGCTTTCTTT
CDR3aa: CASSRSESEAFF

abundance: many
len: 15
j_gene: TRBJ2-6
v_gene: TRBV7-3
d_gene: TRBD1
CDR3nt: TGTGCCAGCAGCCCCAGGGGGCCAGGGGCCAACGTCCTGACTTTC
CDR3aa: CASSPRGPGANVLTF

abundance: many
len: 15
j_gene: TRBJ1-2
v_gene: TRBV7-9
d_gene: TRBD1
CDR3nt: TGTGCCAGCAGCTCCGCAGGGACAGGGAGACATGGCTACACCTTC
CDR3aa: CASSSAGTGRHGYTF

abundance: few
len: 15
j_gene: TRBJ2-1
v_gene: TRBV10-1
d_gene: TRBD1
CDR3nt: TGCGCCAGCAGTGAATCGCGTACAGGGGCTGATGAGCAGTTCTTC
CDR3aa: CASSESRTGADEQFF

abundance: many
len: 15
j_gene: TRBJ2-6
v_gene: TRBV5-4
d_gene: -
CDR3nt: TGTGCCAGCAGCTTACAGAACTCTGGGGCCAACGTCCTGACTTTC
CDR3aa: CASSLQNSGANVLTF

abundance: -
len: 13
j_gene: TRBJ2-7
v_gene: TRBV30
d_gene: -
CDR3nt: TGTGCCTGGAGTGTAGCTGGAGGTAACGAGCAGTACTTC
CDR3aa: CAWSVAGGNEQYF

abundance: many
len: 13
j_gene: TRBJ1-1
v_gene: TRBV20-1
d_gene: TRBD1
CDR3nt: TGCAGTGCTAGCGGGACAGTGAACACTGAAGCTTTCTTT
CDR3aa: CSASGTVNTEAFF

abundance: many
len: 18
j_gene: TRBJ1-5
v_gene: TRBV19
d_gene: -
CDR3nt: TGTGCCAGTAGTATAGACGGACCCACCTTGTATAGCAATCAGCCCCAGCATTTT
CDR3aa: CASSIDGPTLYSNQPQHF

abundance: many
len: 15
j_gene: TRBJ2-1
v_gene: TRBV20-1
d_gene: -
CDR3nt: TGCAGTGCTAGAGATGGTGGGAGAGTAGACAATGAGCAGTTCTTC
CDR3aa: CSARDGGRVDNEQFF

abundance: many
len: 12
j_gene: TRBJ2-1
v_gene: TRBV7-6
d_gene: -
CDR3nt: TGTGCCAGCAGCTTCCTTCTGGGTGAGCAGTTCTTC
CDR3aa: CASSFLLGEQFF

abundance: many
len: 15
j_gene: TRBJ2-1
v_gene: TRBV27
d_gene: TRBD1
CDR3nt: TGTGCCAGCAGTAGACAGGGGGGCTCCTACAATGAGCAGTTCTTC
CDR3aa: CASSRQGGSYNEQFF

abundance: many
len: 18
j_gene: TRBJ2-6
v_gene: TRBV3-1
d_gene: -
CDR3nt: TGTGCCAGCAGCCAGTCGGGCCGGTTAAGCTCTGGGGCCAACGTCCTGACTTTC
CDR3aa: CASSQSGRLSSGANVLTF

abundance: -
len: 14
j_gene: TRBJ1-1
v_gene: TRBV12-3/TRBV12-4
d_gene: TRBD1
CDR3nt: TGTGCCAGCGGGACAGGGCGAATGGACACCGAATCTTTCTTT
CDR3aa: CASGTGRMDTESFF

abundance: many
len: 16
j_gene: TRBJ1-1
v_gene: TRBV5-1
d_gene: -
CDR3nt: TGCGCCAGCAGCCTGGGGGGGTGGAGGATGAACACTGAAGCTTTCTTT
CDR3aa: CASSLGGWRMNTEAFF

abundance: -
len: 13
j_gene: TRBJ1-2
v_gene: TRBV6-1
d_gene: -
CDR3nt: TGTGCCAGCAGCCTCACAGCTAACTATGGCTACACCTTC
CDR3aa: CASSLTANYGYTF

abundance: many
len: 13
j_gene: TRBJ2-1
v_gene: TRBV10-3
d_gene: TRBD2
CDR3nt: TGTGCCATCAGTGAGGGGACTAGCGGGAGTGAGTTCTTC
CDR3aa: CAISEGTSGSEFF

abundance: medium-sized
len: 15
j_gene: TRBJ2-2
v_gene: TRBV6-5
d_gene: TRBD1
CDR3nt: TGTGCCAGCAGTTACGAGGGGGCGGTGTACGGGGAGCTGTTTTTT
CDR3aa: CASSYEGAVYGELFF

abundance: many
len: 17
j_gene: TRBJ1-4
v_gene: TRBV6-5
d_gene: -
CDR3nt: TGTGCCAGCAGTTACTCGCGTCGACGTGCAACTAATGAAAAACTGTTTTTT
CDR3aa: CASSYSRRRATNEKLFF

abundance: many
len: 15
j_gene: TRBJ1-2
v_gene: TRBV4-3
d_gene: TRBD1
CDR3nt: TGCGCCAGCAGCCCCGGGACAGGGGCCACGGGTGGCTACACCTTC
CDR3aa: CASSPGTGATGGYTF

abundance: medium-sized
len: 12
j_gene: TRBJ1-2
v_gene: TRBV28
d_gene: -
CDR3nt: TGTGCCAGCAGCGACAGGTCTTTGGGCTACACCTTC
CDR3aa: CASSDRSLGYTF